This T cell receptor (beta chain) was identified during a study of radiation and T cells in renal cell carcinoma (TCRdb year 2020). Background on the whole study: TCR beta sequencing covered 50 to 55 samples in total, comprising some 26 tumors and 27 peripheral blood samples. The final blood draw was performed at 4 weeks after radiation, at the same time as nephrectomy. In the approximately 53 samples combined, some 4,000,000 unique CDR3 nucleotide sequences were found, encoding roughly 2.5 million unique CDR3 amino acid sequences. Study-wide findings and limitations: Changes in the blood repertoire were not tracked past 4 weeks after treatment. Because pretreatment tumor biopsies were not available, the baseline intratumoral presence of clonotypes could not be determined. Top tumor clonotypes rose in blood from baseline to 2 weeks post-radiation, then contracted by 4 weeks, suggesting transient expansion of tumor-resident clones. With a single-armed trial design, the study had no way to address how radiation dose or scheduling affects the TCR repertoire.

The time point label of this sample denotes: blood 4 weeks post-SBRT, at nephrectomy. Taken with the paper, the label for treatment or condition translates to: 15 Gy SBRT to primary tumor, nephrectomy 4 weeks later. The samples were obtained from a clinical trial, where primary renal cell carcinomas were treated with 15 Gy stereotactic body radiation therapy and then removed by nephrectomy 4 weeks afterward. To track tumor-enriched clonotypes, serial peripheral blood was sampled from radiation-treated patients at baseline and at 2 weeks and 4 weeks after SBRT. Renal cell carcinoma with clear cell pathology was present in all patients. The QIAamp DNA Blood Mini Kit (Qiagen) was used to prepare genomic DNA for TCR sequencing. The analyses included only samples that passed all quality control checks. From its cysteine to its phenylalanine, the CDR3 spans 16 amino acids. The CDR3 DNA has 48 bases and is translated from base 1. From the germline V gene, CDR1 is SGHRS and CDR2 is YFSETQ. A distance of 11 bases separates the germline ends of V and J, which lose 1 base and 0 bases respectively.

TCR beta libraries were generated from genomic DNA with the immunoSEQ kit, following the manufacturer's recommendations. To prepare the libraries, a first multiplex PCR with proprietary primers was run, followed by a second PCR that added unique barcodes, and a bead cleanup was done after each round. Each sample batch included a kit-provided positive control reaction and a negative control reaction. The final libraries underwent checking on an Agilent 4200 TapeStation D1000 ScreenTape, volumetric pooling, and quantification by qPCR. Sequencing was performed on an Illumina NextSeq500 with a MidOutput 150-cycle cartridge, and 156 Read1 and 15 Index1 cycles were run with kit custom primers. The pooled library was loaded at 1.0 pM, with an approximately 20% PhiX control spiked in. The original methods were these. Vendor-processed data were analyzed in R, and a clonotype was defined as all T cells sharing the same CDR3 nucleotide sequence. For clone abundance analyses, frequencies were normalized to the 10,000 most abundant clones in each sample. Public T cell clones, which averaged fewer than five per sample, were removed prior to analysis. A difference in abundance of at least 32-fold between compartments was used to define tumor-enriched and baseline blood-enriched clonotypes. A beta-binomial differential abundance model was used to identify clonotypes that were expanded or contracted between blood time points. Tumor-blood repertoire similarity was measured with the Baroni-Urbani and Buser coefficient, and groups were compared using two-tailed Wilcoxon tests in R. TCRdb holds this immuneACCESS table with in-frame rearrangements only. Some clones are missing; in checked studies, unresolved V genes explain under half, and the rest has no known cause. Clonal size and the V and J genes are those of that table, whereas D and trimming came from the DNA. This sample is represented by over 90,000 clones; around 80% of them were singletons. Approximately 7.2% of the sample rests with the top ten.

Remarks on this clone: This clone's antigen is unknown. Base qualities are not at hand, and no much larger clone is one base apart.

The clonotype originates from a man aged 60 to 69 with renal cell carcinoma. The input for sequencing was blood, taken from a patient whose treatment included radiotherapy and nephrectomy. The V and J genes are TRBV5-1 and TRBJ1-5, with the D gene call left open. DNA sequence: TGCGCCAGCAGCTTGAATCCCAGGAATAGCAATCAGCCCCAGCATTTT. Its translation is CASSLNPRNSNQPQHF.